The next 31 T cell receptor beta chains were all read from a single sample in a study of T cell repertoires in cytomegalovirus infection. In TCRdb, the reads were re-called with MiXCR into one record per CDR3 protein. The data hold 510,000 or so distinct CDR3 sequences, with about 30% observed a single time. The sample taken for sequencing was PBMCs. The receptors here all came from a human donor in good health (CMV status not recorded). Some clones in this sample may be carry-over from other donors' samples.

The rearrangement uses TRBV18 and TRBJ2-3; D remains unclear. From germline, CDR1 is KGHSH and CDR2 LQKENI. The CDR3 consists of 14 residues. V lost 4 bases and J lost 2, with 10 bases in between. CDR3 nucleotide sequence: TGTGCCAGCTCACTCGTGGACCACACAGATACGCAGTATTTT. This gives the protein CASSLVDHTDTQYF.

This clonotype has a count of ten or more. The chain joins TRBV7-2 to TRBJ2-1, with 14 bases lining up with TRBD2. The germline V gene encodes CDR1 SGHTA and CDR2 FQGNSA. The V gene end was trimmed by 5 bases and the J gene end by 13 bases; junction bases not matched to a gene: 10. The CDR3 sequence is 15 residues long. CDR3 residues: CASSTIGTSGRFQFF. CDR3 nucleotide sequence: TGTGCCAGCAGCACAATCGGGACTAGCGGGAGATTTCAGTTCTTC.

The rearrangement joins TRBV9 to TRBJ2-2, with 14 bases aligning to TRBD2. The germline V gene encodes CDR1 SGDLS and CDR2 YYNGEE. J gave up 2 bases and V 3 bases, and 6 bases lay outside the gene matches. The CDR3 spans 18 residues. CDR3 sequence reads: CASSGGTSGSSNTGELFF. DNA for the CDR3: TGTGCCAGCAGCGGCGGGACTAGCGGGAGTAGTAACACCGGGGAGCTGTTTTTT.

The rearrangement uses TRBV11-1 and TRBJ2-7; the D gene is possibly TRBD1 (6 bases). The CDR3 is 14 amino acids. Trimming took off 8 bases at V and 1 base at J, with 15 bases between the two ends. Looked up from germline, CDR1 is SGHAT and CDR2 is FQDESV (reference sequence). The chain's CDR3 is CASPFRDKSYEQYV. The CDR3 DNA is TGTGCCAGCCCCTTCCGGGACAAGTCCTACGAGCAGTACGTC.

Comments on this clonotype: One junction end disagrees with the germline gene, perhaps due to a read error. The chain employs TRBV19 and TRBJ2-6, with D maybe TRBD1 (6 bases). CDR1 is LNHDA, CDR2 SQIVND, per germline (reference sequence). This CDR3 has 15 residues. The CDR3 reads CASTIQGYGANVLTF. CDR3 bases: TGTGCCAGTACTATACAGGGCTACGGGGCCAACGTCCTGACTTTC.

This clonotype was counted a few times. The V call is TRBV2, the J call TRBJ1-5, with D perhaps matching TRBD1 (5 bases). This CDR3 is 15 amino acids long. The germline gives CDR1 SNHLY, CDR2 FYNNEI. V lost 6 bases and J lost 0, with 12 bases in between. The chain's CDR3 is CASRIQVHSNQPQHF. The CDR3 nucleotides are TGTGCCAGCAGGATACAGGTTCATAGCAATCAGCCCCAGCATTTT.

The rearrangement uses TRBV28 and TRBJ1-1; TRBD1 matches at 10 bases. Germline CDR1 reads MDHEN; CDR2 reads SYDVKM. Unmatched junction bases numbered 5, after V lost 3 bases and J lost 1 base. The CDR3 spans 16 residues. The CDR3 DNA is TGTGCCAGCAGTTTGGGGACAGGGGCGGGGAACACTGAAGCTTTCTTT. It encodes CASSLGTGAGNTEAFF.

This clonotype was seen a handful of times. V gene TRBV7-9 combines with J gene TRBJ2-1; D ambiguous. The CDR3 is 15 amino acids. With 3 bases removed from V and 3 bases from J, the gap between germline ends came to 12 bases. Germline V gene lookup returns CDR1 SEHNR and CDR2 FQNEAQ (reference sequence). The CDR3 DNA follows: TGTGCCAGCAGCTTTTGGACCAGGCGCTACAATGAGCAGTTCTTC. It specifies CASSFWTRRYNEQFF.

The CDR3 spells CASSSPPVNEQYV. For the CDR3, the DNA is TGTGCCAGCAGCTCCCCCCCAGTTAACGAGCAATACGTC. This rearrangement joins TRBV11-3 to TRBJ2-7; D is uncertain. This CDR3 is 13 amino acids long. From germline, CDR1 is SGHNT and CDR2 YENEEA.

The V call is TRBV7-6, the J call TRBJ2-3; 8 bases align to TRBD1. The CDR3 has 17 amino acids. Germline V gene sequence: CDR1 SGHVS, CDR2 FNYEAQ. V was clipped by 5 bases and J by 4 bases; unmatched bases: 14. Written as DNA, the CDR3 is TGTGCCAGCAGCCCTCGGAAGGACAGGGTATCTTCAGATACGCAGTATTTT. Translated, it gives CASSPRKDRVSSDTQYF.

The rearrangement links TRBV29-1 to TRBJ1-1; D is ambiguous. The CDR3 totals 12 residues. V was shortened by 6 bases and J by 4 bases, with 12 bases between the two germline ends. CDR1 and CDR2 (germline): SQVTM, ANQGSEA. DNA for the CDR3: TGCAGCGTCGAGAAGTCCGGCACTGAAGCTTTCTTT. Protein: CSVEKSGTEAFF.

This clonotype occurred many times. The V call is TRBV7-3, the J call TRBJ2-7, with 9 bases identical to TRBD1. The V segment lost 5 bases and the J segment 2 bases; nucleotides outside the gene matches: 7. The CDR3 is made up of 15 amino acids. Germline loops: CDR1 SGHTA, CDR2 FQGTGA. The CDR3 coding sequence is TGTGCCAGCAGCAAAACCGGGACAGGGCCCTACGAGCAGTACTTC. The encoded protein is CASSKTGTGPYEQYF.

This clonotype was observed a few times. The chain has TRBV4-1 and TRBJ2-6; unclear D gene. V was clipped by 2 bases and J by 2 bases, with 10 bases between them. Looked up from germline, CDR1 is MGHRA and CDR2 is YSYEKL. The CDR3 runs 16 residues. The CDR3 reads CASSQLGATGANVLTF. The CDR3 region has the DNA TGCGCCAGCAGCCAACTGGGTGCGACTGGGGCCAACGTCCTGACTTTC.

V gene TRBV28 combines with J gene TRBJ1-1; TRBD1 agrees at 7 bases. Germline values: CDR1 MDHEN, CDR2 SYDVKM. This CDR3 has 15 amino acids. Losses at the gene ends were 3 bases for V and 0 bases for J; bases not matched to a gene: 4. CDR3 sequence reads: CASSFMDRLNTEAFF. CDR3 nucleotide sequence: TGTGCCAGCAGTTTTATGGACAGGTTGAACACTGAAGCTTTCTTT.

This clonotype was detected only a few times. The chain combines TRBV9 with TRBJ2-1; 7 bases are a match to TRBD2. Trimming removed 0 bases from V and 2 bases from J; junction bases left unmatched: 2. The germline V gene encodes CDR1 SGDLS and CDR2 YYNGEE. This CDR3 has 15 amino acids. CDR3 region: CASSVEGLTYNEQFF. For the CDR3, the DNA is TGTGCCAGCAGCGTAGAGGGACTAACCTACAATGAGCAGTTCTTC.

The chain links TRBV20-1 to TRBJ1-5, with TRBD1 matching over 7 bases. The V gene end was trimmed by 1 base and the J gene end by 4 bases; junction bases not matched to a gene: 4. Per the germline V gene, CDR1 is DFQATT and CDR2 is SNEGSKA (reference sequence). This CDR3 is 14 amino acids long. The chain's CDR3 is CSARGTGRNQPQHF. Here the CDR3 DNA reads TGCAGTGCTAGAGGGACAGGCCGAAATCAGCCCCAGCATTTT.

This clonotype was observed at least ten times. The genes are TRBV7-2 and TRBJ1-5, with D possibly matching TRBD1 (5 bases). Looked up from germline, CDR1 is SGHTA and CDR2 is FQGNSA. This CDR3 region has 14 residues. V was shortened by 6 bases and J by 3 bases, with 12 bases between the two germline ends. The CDR3 DNA reads TGTGCCAGCAGGTTGACAGAGACCAATCAGCCCCAGCATTTT. This encodes CASRLTETNQPQHF.

This clonotype occurred a few times. A junction boundary mismatches the germline segment, possibly from a read error. V usage is TRBV24-1 and J usage is TRBJ2-7; D is unresolved. There are 12 residues in the CDR3. The germline CDR1 and CDR2 sequences are KGHDR and SFDVKD. The CDR3 protein is CATSREGLIIHF. As DNA, the CDR3 is TGTGCCACCAGTCGAGAAGGGCTCATCATTCACTTC.

The chain has TRBV9 and TRBJ2-1; 10 nucleotides agree with TRBD2. The CDR3 consists of 15 residues. Germline V gives CDR1 SGDLS, CDR2 YYNGEE. The V and J ends lost 0 bases and 6 bases, in that order; junction bases with no gene match: 3. CDR3 bases: TGTGCCAGCAGCGTAGGAGGACTAGCGGCCAATGAGCAGTTCTTC. The encoded protein is CASSVGGLAANEQFF.

A few counts support this clonotype. This rearrangement joins TRBV7-2 to TRBJ2-1, with D unresolved. V was shortened by 5 bases and J by 8 bases, with 16 bases between the two germline ends. The CDR3 loop spans 14 amino acids. Germline V lookup: CDR1 SGHTA, CDR2 FQGNSA. The CDR3 coding sequence is TGTGCCAGCAGCATGAGGAGTGTTGGAGATGAGCAGTTCTTC. This sequence encodes CASSMRSVGDEQFF.

The chain links TRBV12-3 or TRBV12-4 to TRBJ2-3; D may match TRBD1 or TRBD2 (5 bases each). The V gene lost 1 base and the J gene lost 5 bases, with 13 bases spanning the gap. The CDR3 runs to 15 residues. In DNA, the CDR3 is TGTGCCAGCAGTTTAGGGGGGAGATTTATAGATACGCAGTATTTT. Translated: CASSLGGRFIDTQYF.

V usage is TRBV6-1 and J usage is TRBJ2-1; D perhaps matches TRBD2 (6 bases). The CDR3 loop spans 14 amino acids. Germline lookup yields CDR1 MNHNS and CDR2 SASEGT. V was trimmed by 8 bases and J by 2 bases, leaving 13 bases between them. The CDR3 region is CASGGSGTYNEQFF. The DNA for the CDR3 is TGTGCCAGCGGTGGTAGCGGAACCTACAATGAGCAGTTCTTC.

This clonotype has ten or more counts. The CDR3 region has the DNA TGTGCCAGCAGCTTGAACCTTGTTCCCTACGAGCAGTACTTC. It encodes CASSLNLVPYEQYF. The chain employs TRBV7-2 and TRBJ2-7; D uncertain. V was shortened by 3 bases and J by 2 bases, with 11 bases between the two germline ends. There are 14 residues in the CDR3. Germline CDR1 is SGHTA and CDR2 is FQGNSA.

This clonotype was seen ten or more times. This chain's CDR3 is CASSSPVDSGATDTQYF. For the CDR3, the DNA is TGTGCCAGCAGTTCCCCCGTGGACAGCGGGGCCACAGATACGCAGTATTTT. This chain uses TRBV6-1 with TRBJ2-3; TRBD2 might be the D (7 bases). Trimming cost V 5 bases and J 2 bases, with 20 bases left between them. The CDR3 has 17 residues. Germline loops: CDR1 MNHNS, CDR2 SASEGT.

Ten or more counts support this clonotype. The J gene is TRBJ2-3, the V gene TRBV7-3; the match to TRBD2 covers 8 bases. Per the germline V gene, CDR1 is SGHTA and CDR2 is FQGTGA. Trimming cost V 5 bases and J 1 base; bases outside gene matches: 2. The CDR3 runs to 14 residues. The CDR3 coding sequence is TGTGCCAGCAGCCAGACTAGCGGCACAGATACGCAGTATTTT. This gives the protein CASSQTSGTDTQYF.

This clonotype turned up a few times. The CDR3 nucleotides read TGTGCCAGCAGCTCTCAGGGGGGCCAGAGAGCGAATGAGCAGTTCTTC. It codes for CASSSQGGQRANEQFF. The V gene is TRBV7-8, the J gene TRBJ2-1; TRBD1 might be the D (7 bases). V was shortened by 4 bases and J by 7 bases, with 20 bases between the two germline ends. The CDR3 extends over 16 amino acids. From germline, CDR1 is SGHVS and CDR2 FQNEAQ.

This clonotype was counted many times. The V gene is TRBV7-2, the J gene TRBJ2-2; D is undetermined. The ends were cut back, 2 bases at V and 1 base at J, with 8 bases in the middle. The CDR3 length is 15 residues. Germline CDR1 SGHTA, CDR2 FQGNSA. The CDR3 protein is CASSLQHGNTGELFF. The CDR3 DNA follows: TGTGCCAGCAGCTTACAACACGGGAACACCGGGGAGCTGTTTTTT.

J is TRBJ2-1 and V is TRBV2, with D maybe TRBD1 (5 bases). The germline V gene encodes CDR1 SNHLY and CDR2 FYNNEI. This CDR3 spans 15 amino acids. The V gene lost 1 base and the J gene lost 7 bases, with 14 bases spanning the gap. Here the CDR3 DNA reads TGTGCCAGCAGTGAAGGTGGTAGGGGAATTAATGAGCAGTTCTTC. As protein: CASSEGGRGINEQFF.

The chain recombines TRBV7-6 with TRBJ2-3; 11 nucleotides match TRBD2. The CDR3 contains 16 residues. V dropped 5 bases and J dropped 5; count of bases not matched to a gene: 9. Germline V gene lookup returns CDR1 SGHVS and CDR2 FNYEAQ. The CDR3 DNA sequence: TGTGCCAGCAGCCGTACACTAGCGGGAGAGGAAGATACGCAGTATTTT. The encoded protein is CASSRTLAGEEDTQYF. Full variable domain (remainder filled in from reference TRBV7-6 and TRBJ2-3): GAGVSQSPRYKVTKRGQDVALRCDPISGHVSLYWYRQALGQGPEFLTYFNYEAQQDKSGLPNDRFSAERPEGSISTLTIQRTEQRDSAMYRCASSRTLAGEEDTQYFGPGTRLTVL.

This clonotype turned up a few times. This chain uses TRBV6-1 with TRBJ2-3; TRBD2 aligns across 10 bases. The CDR3 covers 16 residues. With 5 bases clipped from V and 3 bases from J, the junction kept 8 bases outside the gene matches. Germline V lookup: CDR1 MNHNS, CDR2 SASEGT. The CDR3 DNA follows: TGTGCCAGCAGTCCCCCTAGCGGGAGAAGAACAGATACGCAGTATTTT. Translated, it gives CASSPPSGRRTDTQYF.

This clonotype has ten or more counts. This rearrangement joins TRBV7-4 to TRBJ2-6; no definite D call. V lost 5 bases to trimming and J lost 0 bases, with 5 bases between them. The germline CDR1 and CDR2 sequences are SGHVT and SQSDAQ. The CDR3 runs 14 residues. The CDR3 DNA is TGTGCCAGCAGCCCTTCCTCTGGGGCCAACGTCCTGACTTTC. Translation gives CASSPSSGANVLTF. The full variable domain, with the rest looked up from reference TRBV7-4 and TRBJ2-6, is GAGVSQSPRYKVAKRGRDVALRCDSISGHVTLYWYRQTLGQGSEVLTYSQSDAQRDKSGRPSGRFSAERPERSVSTLKIQRTEQGDSAVYLCASSPSSGANVLTFGAGSRLTVL.